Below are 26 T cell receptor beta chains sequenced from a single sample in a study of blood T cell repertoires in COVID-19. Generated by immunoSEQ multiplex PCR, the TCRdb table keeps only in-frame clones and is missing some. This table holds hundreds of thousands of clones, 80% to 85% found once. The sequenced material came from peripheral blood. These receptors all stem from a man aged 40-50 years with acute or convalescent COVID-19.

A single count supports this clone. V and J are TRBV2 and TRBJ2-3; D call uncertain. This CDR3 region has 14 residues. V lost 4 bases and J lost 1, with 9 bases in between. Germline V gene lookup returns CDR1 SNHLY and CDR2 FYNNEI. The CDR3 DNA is TGTGCCAGCAGTGTATTCCGGGGCACAGATACGCAGTATTTT. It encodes CASSVFRGTDTQYF.

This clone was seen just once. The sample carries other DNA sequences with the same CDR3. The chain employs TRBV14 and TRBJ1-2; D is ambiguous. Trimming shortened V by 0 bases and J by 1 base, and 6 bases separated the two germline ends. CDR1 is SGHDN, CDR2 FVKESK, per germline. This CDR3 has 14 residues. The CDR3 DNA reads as TGTGCCAGCAGCCAAGAACGGGGTAACTATGGCTACACCTTC. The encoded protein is CASSQERGNYGYTF.

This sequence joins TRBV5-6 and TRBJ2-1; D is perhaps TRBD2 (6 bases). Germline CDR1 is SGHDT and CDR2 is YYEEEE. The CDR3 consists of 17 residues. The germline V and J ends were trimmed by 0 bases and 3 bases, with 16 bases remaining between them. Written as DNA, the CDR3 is TGTGCCAGCAGCTTGGCAGACCGACTAGTTTACTACAATGAGCAGTTCTTC. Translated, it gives CASSLADRLVYYNEQFF.

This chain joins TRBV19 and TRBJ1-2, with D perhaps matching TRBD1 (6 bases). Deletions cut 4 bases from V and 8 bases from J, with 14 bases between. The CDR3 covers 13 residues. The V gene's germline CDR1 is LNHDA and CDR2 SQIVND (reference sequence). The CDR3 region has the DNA TGTGCCAGTAGTACTTCTGACAGGTTCGGCTACACCTTC. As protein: CASSTSDRFGYTF.

In nucleotides, the CDR3 is TGTGCCATCAGTGAGTCGGGGCTGGGCTACACCTTC. Its translation: CAISESGLGYTF. The chain combines TRBV10-3 with TRBJ1-2, with D possibly TRBD1 on 5 matching bases. V lost 0 bases, J lost 8 bases, and 7 bases lay in between. Per germline, CDR1 ENHRY and CDR2 SYGVKD. The CDR3 spans 12 residues.

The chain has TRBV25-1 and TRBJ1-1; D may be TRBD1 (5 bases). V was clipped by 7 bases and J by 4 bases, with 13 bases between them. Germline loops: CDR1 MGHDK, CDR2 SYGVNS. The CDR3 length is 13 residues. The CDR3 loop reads CASIPIGGTEAFF. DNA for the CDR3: TGTGCCAGCATCCCTATCGGGGGCACTGAAGCTTTCTTT.

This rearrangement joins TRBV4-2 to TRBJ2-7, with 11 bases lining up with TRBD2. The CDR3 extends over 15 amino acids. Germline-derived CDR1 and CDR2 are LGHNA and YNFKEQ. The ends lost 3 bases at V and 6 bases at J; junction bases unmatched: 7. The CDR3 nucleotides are TGTGCCAGCAGCCAGGATAGCGGGAGGGCCAGCGAGCAGTACTTC. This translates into CASSQDSGRASEQYF.

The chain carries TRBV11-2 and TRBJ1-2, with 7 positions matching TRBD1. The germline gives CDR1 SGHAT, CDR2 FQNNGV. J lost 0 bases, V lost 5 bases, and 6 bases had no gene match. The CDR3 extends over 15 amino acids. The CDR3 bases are TGTGCCAGCAGCCCGGGACAGCCTGCTAACTATGGCTACACCTTC. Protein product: CASSPGQPANYGYTF. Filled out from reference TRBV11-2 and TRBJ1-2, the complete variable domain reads EAGVAQSPRYKIIEKRQSVAFWCNPISGHATLYWYQQILGQGPKLLIQFQNNGVVDDSQLPKDRFSAERLKGVDSTLKIQPAKLEDSAVYLCASSPGQPANYGYTFGSGTRLTVV.

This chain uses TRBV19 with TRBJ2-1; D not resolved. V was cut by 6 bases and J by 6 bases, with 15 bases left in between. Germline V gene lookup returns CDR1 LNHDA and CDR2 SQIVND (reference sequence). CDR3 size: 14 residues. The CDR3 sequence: CASRSLSTFNEQFF. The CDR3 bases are TGTGCCAGTAGGTCCCTTAGCACGTTCAATGAGCAGTTCTTC.

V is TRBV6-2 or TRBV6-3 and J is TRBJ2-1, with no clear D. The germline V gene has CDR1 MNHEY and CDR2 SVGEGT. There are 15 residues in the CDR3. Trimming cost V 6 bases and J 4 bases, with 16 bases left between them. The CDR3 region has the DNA TGTGCCAGCAGCCTATCCCTACTCCCTTACAATGAGCAGTTCTTC. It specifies CASSLSLLPYNEQFF.

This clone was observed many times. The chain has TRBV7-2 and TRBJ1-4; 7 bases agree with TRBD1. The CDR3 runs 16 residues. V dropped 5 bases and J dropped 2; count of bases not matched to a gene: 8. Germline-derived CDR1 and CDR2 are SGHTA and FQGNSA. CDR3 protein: CASSEQGIRTNEKLFF. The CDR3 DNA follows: TGTGCCAGCAGCGAACAGGGGATTCGGACTAATGAAAAACTGTTTTTT.

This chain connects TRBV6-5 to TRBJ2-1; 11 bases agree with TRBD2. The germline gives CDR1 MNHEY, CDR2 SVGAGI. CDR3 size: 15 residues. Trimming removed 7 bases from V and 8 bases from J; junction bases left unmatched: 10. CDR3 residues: CASTELAGVRDEQFF. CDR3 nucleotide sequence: TGTGCCAGCACCGAACTAGCGGGAGTTAGGGATGAGCAGTTCTTC.

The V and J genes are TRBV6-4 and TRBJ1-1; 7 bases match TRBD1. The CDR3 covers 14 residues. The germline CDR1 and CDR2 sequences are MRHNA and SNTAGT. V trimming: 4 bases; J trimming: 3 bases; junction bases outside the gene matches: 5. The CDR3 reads CASSAQGEHTEAFF. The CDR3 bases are TGTGCCAGCAGTGCCCAGGGGGAACACACTGAAGCTTTCTTT.

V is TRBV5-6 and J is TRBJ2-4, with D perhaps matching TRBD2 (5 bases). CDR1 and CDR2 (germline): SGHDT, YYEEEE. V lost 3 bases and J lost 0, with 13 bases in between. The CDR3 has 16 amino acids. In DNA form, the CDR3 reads TGTGCCAGCAGCTCCGGAAGCGGCCTAGCCAAAAACATTCAGTACTTC. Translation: CASSSGSGLAKNIQYF. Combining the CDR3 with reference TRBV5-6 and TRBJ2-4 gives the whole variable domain DAGVTQSPTHLIKTRGQQVTLRCSPKSGHDTVSWYQQALGQGPQFIFQYYEEEERQRGNFPDRFSGHQFPNYSSELNVNALLLGDSALYLCASSSGSGLAKNIQYFGAGTRLSVL.

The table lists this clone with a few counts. CDR3 bases: TGTGCCAGCAGTGACTCGACTAGCGGGAATGAGCAGTTCTTC. It is translated as CASSDSTSGNEQFF. The chain joins TRBV6-4 to TRBJ2-1, with 10 positions matching TRBD2. The CDR3 runs to 14 residues. CDR1 is MRHNA, CDR2 SNTAGT, per germline. V shed 0 bases and J 7 bases; nucleotides not matched to a gene: 0.

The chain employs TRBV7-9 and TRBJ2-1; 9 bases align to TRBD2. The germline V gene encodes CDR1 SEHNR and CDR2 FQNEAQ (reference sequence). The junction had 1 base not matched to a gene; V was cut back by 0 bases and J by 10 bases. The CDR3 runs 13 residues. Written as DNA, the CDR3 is TGTGCCAGCAGCTTAGCGACTAGCGGCGAGCAGTTCTTC. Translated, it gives CASSLATSGEQFF.

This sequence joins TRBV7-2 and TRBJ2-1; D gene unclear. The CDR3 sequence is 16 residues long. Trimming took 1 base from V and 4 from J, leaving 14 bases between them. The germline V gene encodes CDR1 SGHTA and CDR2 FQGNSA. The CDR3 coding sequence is TGTGCCAGCAGCTTAGTGCCCCGTCGTACATACAATGAGCAGTTCTTC. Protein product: CASSLVPRRTYNEQFF.

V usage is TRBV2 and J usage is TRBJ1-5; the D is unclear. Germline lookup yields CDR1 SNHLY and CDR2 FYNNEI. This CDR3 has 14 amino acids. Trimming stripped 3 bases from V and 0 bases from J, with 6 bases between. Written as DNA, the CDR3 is TGTGCCAGCAGTGATAGTAATAGCAATCAGCCCCAGCATTTT. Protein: CASSDSNSNQPQHF.

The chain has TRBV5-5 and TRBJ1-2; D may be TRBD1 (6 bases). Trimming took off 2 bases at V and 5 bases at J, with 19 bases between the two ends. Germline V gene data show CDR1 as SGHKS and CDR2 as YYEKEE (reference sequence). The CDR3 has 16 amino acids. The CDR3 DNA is TGTGCCAGCAGCTTTCAGCCAGGGGAGGGGGTGTATGGCTACACCTTC. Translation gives CASSFQPGEGVYGYTF.

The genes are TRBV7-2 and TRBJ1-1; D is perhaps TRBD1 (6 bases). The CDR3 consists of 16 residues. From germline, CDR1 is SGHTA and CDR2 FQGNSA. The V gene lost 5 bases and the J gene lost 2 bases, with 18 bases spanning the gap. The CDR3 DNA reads TGTGCCAGCAGCCGCAACGTACAGGGTGTCAACACTGAAGCTTTCTTT. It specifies CASSRNVQGVNTEAFF.

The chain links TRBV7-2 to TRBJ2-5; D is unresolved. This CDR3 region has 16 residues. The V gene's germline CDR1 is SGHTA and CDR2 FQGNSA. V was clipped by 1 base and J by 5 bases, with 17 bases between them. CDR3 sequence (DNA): TGTGCCAGCAGCTTAGGACGTCGGCAGGTTGGGGAGACCCAGTACTTC. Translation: CASSLGRRQVGETQYF.

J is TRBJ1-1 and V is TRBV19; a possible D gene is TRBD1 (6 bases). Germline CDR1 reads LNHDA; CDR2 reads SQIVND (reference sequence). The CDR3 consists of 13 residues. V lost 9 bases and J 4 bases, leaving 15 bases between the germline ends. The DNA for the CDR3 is TGTGCCAGCCTGAACAGGGTCTTCACTGAAGCTTTCTTT. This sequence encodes CASLNRVFTEAFF.

The CDR3 loop reads CASSLFSGKETQYF. The CDR3 nucleotides are TGTGCCAGCAGCTTATTCTCAGGGAAAGAGACCCAGTACTTC. V is TRBV7-3 and J is TRBJ2-5; maybe TRBD1 (5 bases). Deletions cut 2 bases from V and 3 bases from J, with 10 bases between. The length of the CDR3 is 14 residues. The V gene's germline CDR1 is SGHTA and CDR2 FQGTGA.

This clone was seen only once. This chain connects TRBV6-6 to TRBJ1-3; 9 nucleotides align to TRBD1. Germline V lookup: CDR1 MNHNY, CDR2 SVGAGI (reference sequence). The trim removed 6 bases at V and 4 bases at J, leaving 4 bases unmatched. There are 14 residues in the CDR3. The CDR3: CASRDRGGGNTIYF. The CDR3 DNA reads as TGTGCCAGCAGGGACAGGGGAGGCGGAAACACCATATATTTT.

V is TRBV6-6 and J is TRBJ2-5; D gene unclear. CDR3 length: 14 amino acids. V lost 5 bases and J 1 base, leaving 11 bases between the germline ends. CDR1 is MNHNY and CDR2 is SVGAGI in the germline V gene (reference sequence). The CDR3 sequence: CASSPYVPQETQYF. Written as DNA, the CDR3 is TGTGCCAGCAGTCCCTACGTCCCCCAAGAGACCCAGTACTTC.

CDR3 protein: CSVWDRGLHYEQYF. The DNA of the CDR3 is TGCAGCGTTTGGGACAGGGGTCTGCATTACGAGCAGTACTTC. The rearrangement links TRBV29-1 to TRBJ2-7; 10 bases line up with TRBD1. The V and J ends lost 5 bases and 4 bases, in that order; junction bases with no gene match: 8. This CDR3 is built from 14 residues. CDR1 and CDR2 from the germline V gene are SQVTM and ANQGSEA.